This T cell receptor beta chain was captured in a study of immune evolution from preneoplasia to lung adenocarcinoma. Overall study findings and caveats: Top clone frequencies peaked in normal lung, apparently declining through invasive adenocarcinoma. Clonality was highest in normal lung, lower in later-stage lesions apparently.

Clones were sequenced by immunoSEQ multiplex PCR, and TCRdb holds only the in-frame ones, with some missing. The table lists more than 3,500 clones, roughly 80% of them singletons, with 10% to 12% in the top ten. As for this clone: Its cognate antigen is unknown.

Germline loops: CDR1 SQVTM, CDR2 ANQGSEA. V lost 3 bases to trimming and J lost 4 bases, with 15 bases between them. CDR3 length equals 14 residues. V and J are TRBV29-1 and TRBJ1-2; a possible D gene is TRBD1 (5 bases). Sequencing used FFPE minimally invasive lung adenocarcinoma tissue. This TCR was recovered from a person aged 70 to 80 with lung adenocarcinoma. CDR3 coding DNA: TGCAGCGTTGAGCCTCTTGACAGAACCTATGGCTACACCTTC. The encoded protein is CSVEPLDRTYGYTF.